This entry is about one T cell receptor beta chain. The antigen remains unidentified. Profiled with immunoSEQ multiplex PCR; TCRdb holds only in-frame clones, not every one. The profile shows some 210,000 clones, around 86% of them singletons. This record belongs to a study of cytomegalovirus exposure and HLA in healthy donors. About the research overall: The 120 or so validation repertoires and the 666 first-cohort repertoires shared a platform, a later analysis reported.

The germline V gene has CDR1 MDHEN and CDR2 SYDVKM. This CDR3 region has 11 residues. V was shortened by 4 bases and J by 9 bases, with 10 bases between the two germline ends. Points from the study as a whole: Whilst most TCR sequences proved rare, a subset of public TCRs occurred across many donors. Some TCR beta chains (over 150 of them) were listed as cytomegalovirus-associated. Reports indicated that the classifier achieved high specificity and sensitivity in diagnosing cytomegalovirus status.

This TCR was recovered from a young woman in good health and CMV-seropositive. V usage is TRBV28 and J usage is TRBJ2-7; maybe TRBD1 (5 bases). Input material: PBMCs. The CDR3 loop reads CASSSMGRQYF. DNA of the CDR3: TGTGCCAGCAGTTCCATGGGGCGGCAGTACTTC.